Each of the 22 T cell receptor beta chains below was sequenced from the same sample in a study of regulatory T cells in long-lasting Graves disease. Arm-PCR of CDR3 regions with iRepertoire HTBI primers generated TCR beta libraries. A single record per CDR3 protein comes from TCRdb applying MiXCR to the multiplex PCR reads. This repertoire shows about 460,000 distinct CDR3 sequences, about 20% found once; its top ten account for approximately 14%. Documented time point: persistent/refractory GD, antithyroid drugs over 5 years with positive TRAb. The TCR library was made from RNA extracted from PBMCs. Sequences were derived from peripheral blood mononuclear cells (PBMCs), sampled when the disease was refractory, from a patient treated with antithyroid drugs. Receptors were obtained from a female donor with Graves disease.

The table lists this clonotype with many counts. The chain couples TRBV7-2 to TRBJ2-5, with 7 bases lining up with TRBD2. The CDR3 is 13 amino acids. The trim removed 4 bases at V and 5 bases at J, leaving 4 bases unmatched. CDR1 is SGHTA, CDR2 FQGNSA, per germline. CDR3 DNA sequence: TGTGCCAGCAGCTCTGGACTAGTGGAGACCCAGTACTTC. It specifies CASSSGLVETQYF.

The V and J genes are TRBV7-9 and TRBJ2-2, with 7 bases identical to TRBD1. With 4 bases clipped from V and 6 bases from J, the junction kept 11 bases outside the gene matches. The CDR3 runs 16 residues. The germline V gene encodes CDR1 SEHNR and CDR2 FQNEAQ (reference sequence). Here the CDR3 reads CASSYVRGLSSGELFF. The CDR3 DNA reads as TGTGCCAGCAGCTATGTCAGGGGGTTGAGCTCCGGGGAGCTGTTTTTT.

This clonotype was observed many times. The chain uses TRBV28 and TRBJ1-5, with D tentatively TRBD1 (6 bases). The CDR3 runs 15 residues. V lost 0 bases, J lost 5 bases, and 11 bases lay in between. Germline CDR1 reads MDHEN; CDR2 reads SYDVKM. CDR3 sequence: CASSLWGAQHQPQHF. The CDR3 DNA reads TGTGCCAGCAGTTTATGGGGGGCTCAACATCAGCCCCAGCATTTT. The variable domain in full, with the rest retrieved from reference TRBV28 and TRBJ1-5, is DVKVTQSSRYLVKRTGEKVFLECVQDMDHENMFWYRQDPGLGLRLIYFSYDVKMKEKGDIPEGYSVSREKKERFSLILESASTNQTSMYLCASSLWGAQHQPQHFGDGTRLSIL.

The V call is TRBV19, the J call TRBJ1-4; D may be TRBD1 (5 bases). There are 15 residues in the CDR3. The germline gives CDR1 LNHDA, CDR2 SQIVND (reference sequence). Trimming left V 4 bases short and J 4 bases short, with 13 bases between. CDR3 sequence reads: CASSRGRVGNEKLFF. DNA of the CDR3: TGTGCCAGTAGTAGGGGCAGGGTTGGTAATGAAAAACTGTTTTTT.

The rearrangement joins TRBV19 to TRBJ2-7, with TRBD2 matching over 10 bases. V lost 6 bases and J lost 6; bases outside the gene matches: 8. CDR1 and CDR2 from the germline V gene are LNHDA and SQIVND (reference sequence). The CDR3 loop spans 14 amino acids. In DNA, the CDR3 is TGTGCCAGTAGCCCCCAGCGGGAGGGCCTCGAGCAGTACTTC. Its translation is CASSPQREGLEQYF.

The chain employs TRBV30 and TRBJ1-1; no clear D. Trimming took 3 bases from V and 10 from J, leaving 12 bases between them. Germline assignment: CDR1 GTSNPN and CDR2 SVGIG (reference sequence). CDR3 length: 11 residues. The CDR3 DNA reads TGTGCCTGGAGGTTTGATACAGCAGCTTTCTTT. It is translated as CAWRFDTAAFF.

This clonotype has more than one count but fewer than ten. The chain carries TRBV5-1 and TRBJ2-2, with 12 bases that match TRBD2. Germline CDR1 and CDR2: SGHRS and YFSETQ. The CDR3 loop spans 16 amino acids. J lost 2 bases, V lost 5 bases, and 4 bases had no gene match. Here the CDR3 reads CASSKTSGSNTGELFF. The CDR3 DNA sequence: TGCGCCAGCAGTAAGACTAGCGGGAGTAACACCGGGGAGCTGTTTTTT.

The V call is TRBV4-1, the J call TRBJ1-4, with a weak D call TRBD1 (5 bases). The ends were cut back, 4 bases at V and 7 bases at J, with 19 bases in the middle. The CDR3 has 16 amino acids. Germline CDR1 and CDR2: MGHRA and YSYEKL. The CDR3 here is CASSLLPWQGAEKLFF. The CDR3 coding sequence is TGCGCCAGCAGCCTTCTTCCGTGGCAGGGAGCTGAAAAACTGTTTTTT.

This clonotype was found a few times. This chain links TRBV7-2 with TRBJ1-2, with 9 positions matching TRBD1. This CDR3 has 14 residues. The germline V gene has CDR1 SGHTA and CDR2 FQGNSA. Unmatched junction bases numbered 4, after V lost 5 bases and J lost 3 bases. CDR3 nucleotide sequence: TGTGCCAGCAGCCCGACAGGGGGGCACTATGGCTACACCTTC. Protein sequence: CASSPTGGHYGYTF.

This clonotype was seen only a few times. The chain uses TRBV5-1 and TRBJ2-4; D gene unclear. The germline V gene has CDR1 SGHRS and CDR2 YFSETQ. The V gene lost 3 bases and the J gene lost 6 bases, with 10 bases spanning the gap. This CDR3 region has 13 residues. This CDR3 reads CASSSMSVNIQYF. The CDR3 nucleotides are TGCGCCAGCAGCTCTATGAGCGTAAACATTCAGTACTTC. The full variable domain, rest sourced from reference TRBV5-1 and TRBJ2-4, is KAGVTQTPRYLIKTRGQQVTLSCSPISGHRSVSWYQQTPGQGLQFLFEYFSETQRNKGNFPGRFSGRQFSNSRSEMNVSTLELGDSALYLCASSSMSVNIQYFGAGTRLSVL.

V usage is TRBV10-3 and J usage is TRBJ1-6; possibly TRBD1 for D (6 bases). Germline values: CDR1 ENHRY, CDR2 SYGVKD. The CDR3 runs 17 residues. V was pared by 3 bases and J by 7 bases, with 19 bases between. CDR3: CAISDKGGPPENSPLHF. As DNA, the CDR3 is TGTGCCATCAGTGACAAAGGGGGGCCCCCCGAAAATTCACCCCTCCACTTT.

There are many counts of this clonotype. This chain links TRBV7-2 with TRBJ2-5; 7 bases align to TRBD1. The CDR3 length is 17 residues. Germline V gene lookup returns CDR1 SGHTA and CDR2 FQGNSA. The J segment lost 5 bases and the V segment lost 6 bases, leaving 18 bases of the junction unmatched. The CDR3 nucleotides are TGTGCCAGCAGTCCAACGGGACAGAGATTAATCGGGGAGACCCAGTACTTC. Its translation: CASSPTGQRLIGETQYF.

At least ten counts were recorded for this clonotype. This chain connects TRBV27 to TRBJ2-7; D gene uncertain. V dropped 3 bases and J dropped 2 bases, with 8 bases sitting between them. The CDR3 is 13 residues long. Germline loops: CDR1 MNHEY, CDR2 SMNVEV (reference sequence). Here the CDR3 reads CASSFGPTYEQYF. CDR3 DNA: TGTGCCAGCAGTTTTGGGCCCACCTACGAGCAGTACTTC.

In its sample, this clonotype was seen many times. This rearrangement joins TRBV6-1 to TRBJ2-5; 7 positions agree with TRBD2. This CDR3 has 15 residues. Germline CDR1 and CDR2: MNHNS and SASEGT. V was clipped by 7 bases and J by 5 bases; unmatched bases: 13. The CDR3 sequence is CASTEGPSGWETQYF. For the CDR3, the DNA is TGTGCCAGCACCGAAGGGCCTAGCGGTTGGGAGACCCAGTACTTC.

The V and J genes are TRBV28 and TRBJ2-7, with TRBD2 matching 9 bases. The CDR3 spans 14 residues. With V trimmed by 5 bases and J by 7 bases, 9 bases remained unmatched. Germline CDR1 reads MDHEN; CDR2 reads SYDVKM. CDR3 DNA sequence: TGTGCCAGCAGTGAAACTCTAGCGGGGAGGGAGCAGTACTTC. Translated: CASSETLAGREQYF.

In the case of this clonotype: Likely a read error: the CDR3 ends without its conserved phenylalanine or tryptophan. The chain carries TRBV2 and TRBJ1-1; perhaps TRBD1 as D (5 bases). Germline values: CDR1 SNHLY, CDR2 FYNNEI. The CDR3 extends over 13 amino acids. Trimming cost V 6 bases and J 1 base, with 9 bases left between them. The CDR3 reads CASRWTQNTEAFS. The DNA of the CDR3 is TGTGCCAGCAGATGGACACAGAACACTGAAGCTTTCTCT.

In its sample, this clonotype was seen a few times. The V gene is TRBV4-1, the J gene TRBJ2-5; 12 nucleotides agree with TRBD2. The CDR3 is 16 amino acids. The junction had 5 bases not matched to a gene; V was cut back by 1 base and J by 5 bases. Germline V CDR1 and CDR2: MGHRA, YSYEKL. DNA of the CDR3: TGCGCCAGCAGCCAAGCGTGGACTAGCGGGGATGAGACCCAGTACTTC. Its protein product is CASSQAWTSGDETQYF.

This clonotype was seen ten or more times. The chain links TRBV7-2 to TRBJ1-6; TRBD1 is a possible D gene (6 bases). Between the trimmed V and J ends, which lost 7 bases and 8 bases, there was a span of 15 bases. This CDR3 is 14 amino acids long. From germline, CDR1 is SGHTA and CDR2 FQGNSA. CDR3 protein: CASIPGAGDSPLHF. Written as DNA, the CDR3 is TGTGCCAGCATCCCGGGGGCTGGGGATTCACCCCTCCACTTT.

This clonotype was seen more than once but under ten times. The chain links TRBV3-1 to TRBJ2-5; 11 bases are a match to TRBD1. J was trimmed by 1 base and V by 5 bases; bases with no gene match: 6. The V gene's germline CDR1 is LGHDT and CDR2 YNNKEL (reference sequence). The CDR3 contains 16 residues. The CDR3 region has the DNA TGTGCCAGCAGCTTCCACGGGACAGGGGGCCAAGAGACCCAGTACTTC. Translating it yields CASSFHGTGGQETQYF.

V gene TRBV9 combines with J gene TRBJ2-7; 9 bases map to TRBD2. Germline CDR1 SGDLS, CDR2 YYNGEE. The CDR3 runs to 15 residues. Trimming took 2 bases from V and 0 from J; bases not matched to a gene: 3. CDR3 region: CASSVFSGSSYEQYF. For the CDR3, the DNA is TGTGCCAGCAGCGTTTTTAGCGGGAGCTCCTACGAGCAGTACTTC. Complete variable domain (other parts from reference TRBV9 and TRBJ2-7): DSGVTQTPKHLITATGQRVTLRCSPRSGDLSVYWYQQSLDQGLQFLIQYYNGEERAKGNILERFSAQQFPDLHSELNLSSLELGDSALYFCASSVFSGSSYEQYFGPGTRLTVT.

The table lists this clonotype with many counts. The rearrangement joins TRBV15 to TRBJ1-2; no definite D call. The CDR3 is 12 amino acids. Trimming cost V 4 bases and J 7 bases, with 10 bases left between them. Germline V gene lookup returns CDR1 LNHNV and CDR2 YYDKDF (reference sequence). This CDR3 is CATSKGVAGYTF. In DNA, the CDR3 is TGTGCCACCAGCAAGGGAGTGGCTGGCTACACCTTC.

V and J are TRBV30 and TRBJ2-7, with TRBD1 as a possible D gene (5 bases). Germline CDR1 reads GTSNPN; CDR2 reads SVGIG (reference sequence). V was cut by 1 base and J by 3 bases, with 13 bases left in between. This CDR3 is 14 amino acids long. This chain's CDR3 is CAWSADNLLYEQYF. The CDR3 DNA sequence: TGTGCCTGGAGTGCGGACAATCTCCTCTACGAGCAGTACTTC.